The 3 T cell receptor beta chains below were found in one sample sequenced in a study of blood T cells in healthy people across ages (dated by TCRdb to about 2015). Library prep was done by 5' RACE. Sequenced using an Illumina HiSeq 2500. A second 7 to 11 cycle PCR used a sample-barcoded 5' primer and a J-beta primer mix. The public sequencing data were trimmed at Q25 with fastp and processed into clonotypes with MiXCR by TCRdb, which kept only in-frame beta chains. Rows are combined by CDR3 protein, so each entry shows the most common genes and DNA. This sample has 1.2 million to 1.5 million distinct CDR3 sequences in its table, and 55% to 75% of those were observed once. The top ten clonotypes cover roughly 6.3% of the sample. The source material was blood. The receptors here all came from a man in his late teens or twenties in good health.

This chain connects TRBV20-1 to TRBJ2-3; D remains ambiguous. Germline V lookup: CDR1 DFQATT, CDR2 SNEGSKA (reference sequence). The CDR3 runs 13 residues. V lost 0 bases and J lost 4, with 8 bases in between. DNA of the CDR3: TGCAGTGCTAGAGATGGGTCACCAGATACGCAGTATTTT. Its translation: CSARDGSPDTQYF.

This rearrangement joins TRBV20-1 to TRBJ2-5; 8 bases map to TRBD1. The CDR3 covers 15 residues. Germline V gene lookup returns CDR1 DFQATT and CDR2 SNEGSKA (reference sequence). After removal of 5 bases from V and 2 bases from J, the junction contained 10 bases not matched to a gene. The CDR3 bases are TGCAGTGCTGAAACAGGACAGGGCTCACAAGAGACCCAGTACTTC. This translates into CSAETGQGSQETQYF.

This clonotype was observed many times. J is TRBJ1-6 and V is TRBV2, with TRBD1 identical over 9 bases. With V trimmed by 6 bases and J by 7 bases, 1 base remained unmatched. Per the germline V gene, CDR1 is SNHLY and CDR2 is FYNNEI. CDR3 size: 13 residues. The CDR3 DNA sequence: TGTGCCAGCAGAACAGGGGGCAATTCACCCCTCCACTTT. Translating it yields CASRTGGNSPLHF. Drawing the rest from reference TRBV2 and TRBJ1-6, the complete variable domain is EPEVTQTPSHQVTQMGQEVILRCVPISNHLYFYWYRQILGQKVEFLVSFYNNEISEKSEIFDDQFSVERPDGSNFTLKIRSTKLEDSAMYFCASRTGGNSPLHFGNGTRLTVT.